This T cell receptor beta chain came from a study of cytomegalovirus exposure and HLA in healthy donors. In the study overall: Earlier sequencing of some 170 million T cells yielded 90 million to 140 million unique TCR beta sequences.

The CDR3 is made up of 16 amino acids. The PCR had 60 Vbeta and 13 Jbeta primers. Sequencing was performed with immunoSEQ multiplex PCR; in TCRdb, only in-frame clones are kept and a portion is missing. Of about 200,000 clones in the sample, more than 65% were seen once. This rearrangement joins TRBV21-1 to TRBJ2-5; TRBD2, the D gene given by the table, was not confirmed from the DNA. TRBV21-1 is labeled a pseudogene. The material sequenced was PBMCs. This sequence was found in a woman in her 30s in good health and CMV-seronegative. The CDR3 DNA is TGTGCCGGACCGAGGGATAGCGGGAGAGAAGGAGAGACCCAGTACTTC. Translation: CAGPRDSGREGETQYF.